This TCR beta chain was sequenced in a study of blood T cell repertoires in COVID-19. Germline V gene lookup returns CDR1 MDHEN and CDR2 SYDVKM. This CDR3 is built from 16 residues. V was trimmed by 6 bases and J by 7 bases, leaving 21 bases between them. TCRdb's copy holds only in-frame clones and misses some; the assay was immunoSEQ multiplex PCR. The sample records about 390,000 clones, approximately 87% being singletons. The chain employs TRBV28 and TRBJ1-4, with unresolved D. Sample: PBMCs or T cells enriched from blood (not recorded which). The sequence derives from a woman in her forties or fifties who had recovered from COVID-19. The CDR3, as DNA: TGTGCCAGCAGACTGGGCGGAGGAGGCCCCAGTGAAAAACTGTTTTTT. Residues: CASRLGGGGPSEKLFF.